This T cell receptor beta chain was sequenced for a study of post-analysis software for immune sequencing data. As for the study in general: Progressive-relapsing, secondary progressive and relapsing-remitting multiple sclerosis were among the disease courses included. Study-wide points: Patients showed TRBV5-6, TRBV5-1 and TRBV20-1 among five TRBV segments more frequent than in controls. Controls significantly exceeded multiple sclerosis patients in normalized Chao1 diversity.

Comments on this clonotype: Its antigen is unidentified.

Germline V CDR1 and CDR2: SEHNR, FQNEAQ (reference sequence). This CDR3 comprises 14 residues. Trimming took off 3 bases at V and 5 bases at J, with 12 bases between the two ends. Prepared libraries of TCR beta cDNA carried unique molecular identifiers. Researchers reported 400,000 to 600,000 cDNA molecules coming from around 1 to 9.1 million T cells. From the PCR reads, TCRdb called clonotypes with MiXCR, one entry per CDR3 protein. The table lists about 430,000 distinct CDR3 sequences, 39% of them singletons, with 7.6% in the top ten. The chain has TRBV7-9 and TRBJ2-3; D is perhaps TRBD2 (5 bases). The sample comprised blood. This TCR was sampled from a girl aged 2 to 10 with multiple sclerosis. For the CDR3, the DNA is TGTGCCAGCAGCTTTGGGAGCGGAGTAGATACGCAGTATTTT. Translated: CASSFGSGVDTQYF.